This T cell receptor (beta chain) was identified during a study of T cell responses to AZD1222 COVID-19 vaccine. In the study overall: Some second doses came at about 4 weeks and others at about 12 weeks; these were pooled. General study results and limits: At baseline, just five to seven AZD1222 recipients tested seropositive.

Germline CDR1 MNHEY, CDR2 SVGEGT. The CDR3 length is 15 residues. V was pared by 4 bases and J by 5 bases, with 7 bases of the junction left unmatched. A note on this clone: Its target is not known.

The data were produced by immunoSEQ multiplex PCR, yet TCRdb's version contains in-frame clones alone and is incomplete. The repertoire holds about 180,000 clones, with roughly 88% as singletons. The sample was peripheral blood, taken on day 0 of AZD1222 vaccination. This receptor was identified in an adult in good health. The J gene is TRBJ2-1, the V gene TRBV6-2 or TRBV6-3; the match to TRBD1 covers 8 bases. The CDR3 sequence: CASSSWTGPHNEQFF. The CDR3 DNA sequence: TGTGCCAGCAGTTCTTGGACAGGGCCACACAATGAGCAGTTCTTC.